This TCR beta chain was documented in a study of cytomegalovirus exposure and HLA in healthy donors. This clone turned up a few times. Its antigen remains unidentified. Notes on the study in general: Later analysis demonstrated an association between a missense DCLRE1C variant and TCR beta V- and J-gene trimming. Per a later analysis, HLA-associated TCR beta chains showed more clonal expansion than other, equally common TCR beta chains. There were some V segments, including TRBV6-2 and TRBV6-3, excluded as indistinguishable.

Both 60 Vbeta primers and 13 Jbeta primers went into the PCR. Only in-frame clones appear in the TCRdb table, and some are missing; sequencing was by immunoSEQ multiplex PCR. This sample has about 180,000 clones, with over 70% found just once. The CDR3 runs 13 residues. Germline lookup yields CDR1 SQVTM and CDR2 ANQGSEA. The V end was cut by 4 bases, the J end by 7 bases, with 16 bases between. Sequencing was carried out using PBMCs. The source is a woman between 55 and 75 years old in good health and CMV-seropositive. The V and J genes are TRBV29-1 and TRBJ1-1; no definite D call. The CDR3 loop is CSVGAGSGSEAFF. As DNA, the CDR3 is TGCAGCGTTGGGGCGGGGTCGGGGAGTGAAGCTTTCTTT. Full variable domain (remainder filled in from reference TRBV29-1 and TRBJ1-1): SAVISQKPSRDICQRGTSLTIQCQVDSQVTMMFWYRQQPGQSLTLIATANQGSEATYESGFVIDKFPISRPNLTFSTLTVSNMSPEDSSIYLCSVGAGSGSEAFFGQGTRLTVV.